These 6 T cell receptor beta chains were all obtained from the same sample, sequenced in a study of molecular identifiers for immune sequencing clone quantification. TCRdb reprocessed the PCR reads via MiXCR and lists one record per CDR3 protein. This sample has about 640,000 distinct CDR3 sequences, with about 20% found just once. Sequencing was done on a sample of naive CD8+ T cells from blood, with Jurkat cell RNA spiked in. The subset denotes: FACS-sorted CD8+CD4-CCR7+CD45RA+ naive T cells. These receptors came from a human donor in good health. Some libraries in this study had Jurkat cell RNA spiked in.

The rearrangement joins TRBV20-1 to TRBJ2-1; D not resolved. V dropped 6 bases and J dropped 3 bases, with 15 bases sitting between them. Germline values: CDR1 DFQATT, CDR2 SNEGSKA (reference sequence). The CDR3 consists of 14 residues. For the CDR3, the DNA is TGCAGTGCCCCGGGCGGCCTATACTACAATGAGCAGTTCTTC. Protein: CSAPGGLYYNEQFF.

This clonotype was observed many times. The V and J genes are TRBV6-5 and TRBJ1-1, with D perhaps matching TRBD1 (5 bases). The CDR3 extends over 13 amino acids. Germline V gene sequence: CDR1 MNHEY, CDR2 SVGAGI. Trimming took off 0 bases at V and 7 bases at J, with 9 bases between the two ends. The CDR3 nucleotides are TGTGCCAGCAGTTACTCGAGGGGCAGTGAAGCTTTCTTT. It yields the protein CASSYSRGSEAFF.

This clonotype was detected once. A read error is possible here, since a much larger clone lies one base away. V gene TRBV10-3 combines with J gene TRBJ1-1; D remains unclear. From germline, CDR1 is ENHRY and CDR2 SYGVKD. CDR3 length: 12 residues. CDR3 sequence reads: CANSESSVEAFF. CDR3 nucleotides: TGTGCCAACAGTGAGTCGAGTGTTGAAGCTTTCTTT.

This clonotype was seen repeatedly, ten times or more. V and J are TRBV6-2 or TRBV6-3 and TRBJ2-7, with D unresolved. Trimming removed 6 bases at V and 0 bases at J, with 15 bases between. This CDR3 comprises 15 residues. Germline CDR1 MNHEY, CDR2 SVGEGT. The CDR3 bases are TGTGCCAGCAGCCGGGCCCGCACAAACTCCTACGAGCAGTACTTC. This gives the protein CASSRARTNSYEQYF.

Remarks on this clonotype: It may be a read error: a sequence one base away is much more abundant. V is TRBV20-1 and J is TRBJ2-5; TRBD2 agrees at 9 bases. From germline, CDR1 is DFQATT and CDR2 SNEGSKA (reference sequence). The CDR3 has 12 residues. The CDR3 sequence is CGEKREVETQYF. The CDR3 nucleotides are TGCGGTGAAAAGCGGGAGGTTGAGACCCAGTACTTC.

The chain combines TRBV30 with TRBJ2-1; 8 positions agree with TRBD2. Trimming cost V 3 bases and J 7 bases; bases outside gene matches: 11. Germline-derived CDR1 and CDR2 are GTSNPN and SVGIG (reference sequence). This CDR3 region has 15 residues. The DNA for the CDR3 is TGTGCCTGGAGCGGGGTTGGCGGGAGGTTAAATGAGCAGTTCTTC. Protein: CAWSGVGGRLNEQFF. The full variable domain, completed using reference TRBV30 and TRBJ2-1, is SQTIHQWPATLVQPVGSPLSLECTVEGTSNPNLYWYRQAAGRGLQLLFYSVGIGQISSEVPQNLSASRPQDRQFILSSKKLLLSDSGFYLCAWSGVGGRLNEQFFGPGTRLTVL.